The source of this TCR beta chain is a study of blood T cell repertoires in COVID-19. Overall study context: Sources were T cells, B-cell-depleted T cells, or PBMCs; the material itself was cDNA or gDNA.

The CDR3 consists of 12 residues. The V end was cut by 8 bases, the J end by 4 bases, with 9 bases between. Germline V lookup: CDR1 MNHEY, CDR2 SVGAGI. Sequencing was performed with immunoSEQ multiplex PCR; in TCRdb, only in-frame clones are kept and a portion is missing. The table has approximately 360,000 clones, roughly 90% seen once. This clone was observed a handful of times. Participants' own reports of clinical history determined their cohort assignment. The sequenced sample consisted of PBMCs or T cells enriched from blood (not recorded which). V gene TRBV6-5 combines with J gene TRBJ1-3, with D maybe TRBD1 (6 bases). This clonotype was sampled from a woman in her 30s with acute COVID-19. The CDR3 sequence: CASGQGGNTIYF. The CDR3 DNA reads as TGTGCCAGCGGGCAGGGGGGAAACACCATATATTTT.